Relative to its sample, the clone carrying this TCR beta chain is medium-sized. There are 14 residues in the CDR3. V was cut by 3 bases and J by 5 bases, with 11 bases left in between. CDR1 is SGHRS, CDR2 YFSETQ, per germline. Template switching by 5'RACE produced TCR cDNA, adding a universal primer site and UMIs. Via MiXCR, TCRdb re-called the 5' RACE reads, giving one row per CDR3 protein. The sample consists of around 4,800 distinct CDR3 sequences, around 7.3% of them appearing once. The sample belongs to a study of T cells after yellow fever vaccination. Overall study context: The authors sorted the EM, EMRA, CM and Tscm memory subsets using CD3, CD45RA, CCR7 and CD95. Study findings and constraints: The day 0 sorted memory subsets showed almost all vaccine-responding clonotypes to be undetectable. FACS-sorted repertoires might harbor abundant contaminating clonotypes from the bulk population.

The material was PBMCs, either bulk or a sorted T-cell subset (CD4+, CD8+, memory, or dextramer-sorted; not recorded which), obtained 15 days after the yellow fever booster vaccination. The receptor was derived from a man aged 25 to 40 who received the YFV17D yellow fever vaccine. The gene calls are TRBV5-1 and TRBJ2-2, with TRBD1 as a possible D gene (5 bases). CDR3 loop: CASSSGGATGELFF. The DNA for the CDR3 is TGCGCCAGCAGCTCGGGTGGGGCTACCGGGGAGCTGTTTTTT.